One and the same sample provided the 13 T cell receptor beta chains below, sequenced in a study of post-analysis software for immune sequencing data (dated by TCRdb to between 2015 and 2016). No antigen has been identified for these receptors. The library relied on PCR. TCRdb records Illumina HiSeq 2500 as the sequencer. To reduce PCR and sequencing biases, unique molecular identifiers were built into the TCR beta cDNA libraries. Starting from the raw public reads, TCRdb applied fastp trimming at Q25, assembled clones with MiXCR and retained in-frame beta chains. All rows with the same CDR3 protein become a single entry with the most common DNA and genes. Present in this sample are a few hundred thousand distinct CDR3 sequences, 30% to 45% of which were seen just once. Around 15% of the sample goes to the ten largest clones. Broader findings and caveats from the paper: Significantly higher frequencies in patients than in controls were found for roughly 5 TRBV segments, including TRBV5-6, TRBV5-1 and TRBV20-1.

What was sequenced was blood. The receptor source for this set is a girl aged 5-17 years with multiple sclerosis.

This rearrangement joins TRBV28 to TRBJ2-1; D is ambiguous. The germline V gene has CDR1 MDHEN and CDR2 SYDVKM. V dropped 4 bases and J dropped 2 bases, with 6 bases sitting between them. The CDR3 contains 13 residues. CDR3 DNA: TGTGCCAGCAGTTCTCGACCCTACAATGAGCAGTTCTTC. It is translated as CASSSRPYNEQFF.

The chain recombines TRBV11-2 with TRBJ2-7; no definite D call. The germline CDR1 and CDR2 sequences are SGHAT and FQNNGV. Trimming pared 1 base from V and 3 bases from J, leaving 7 bases between. This CDR3 is built from 13 residues. The chain's CDR3 is CASSLGNGYEQYF. CDR3 bases: TGTGCCAGCAGCTTAGGCAATGGCTACGAGCAGTACTTC.

This clonotype appeared a few times. This sequence joins TRBV15 and TRBJ2-3, with TRBD1 matching over 8 bases. V shed 0 bases and J 2 bases; nucleotides not matched to a gene: 7. From germline, CDR1 is LNHNV and CDR2 YYDKDF (reference sequence). The CDR3 consists of 17 residues. CDR3 loop: CATSREGTGGATDTQYF. CDR3 DNA: TGTGCCACCAGCAGAGAGGGTACAGGGGGAGCCACAGATACGCAGTATTTT.

With respect to this clonotype: Sequence at one end of the junction differs from germline and may be a read error. J is TRBJ2-7 and V is TRBV6-2 or TRBV6-3; D not certain. Per germline, CDR1 MNHEY and CDR2 SVGEGT. The CDR3 contains 11 residues. The CDR3 region has the DNA TGTGCCAGCAGTCACGGAAAGACCCAGCACTTC. Translated, it gives CASSHGKTQHF.

This chain joins TRBV18 and TRBJ2-3; TRBD2 aligns across 8 bases. There are 17 residues in the CDR3. Germline assignment: CDR1 KGHSH and CDR2 LQKENI. Trimming at V came to 3 bases and at J to 2 bases, leaving 10 bases not matched to a gene. CDR3 sequence (DNA): TGTGCCAGCTCACCGGGCCCTTCCGGGGGGGACACAGATACGCAGTATTTT. Translated, it gives CASSPGPSGGDTDTQYF.

CDR3 residues: CASSYRYEQYF. DNA for the CDR3: TGTGCCAGCAGTTACCGCTACGAGCAGTACTTC. The chain joins TRBV6-5 to TRBJ2-7; D call uncertain. The V and J ends lost 2 bases and 3 bases respectively, with 2 bases between them. The CDR3 is 11 residues long. Germline loops: CDR1 MNHEY, CDR2 SVGAGI.

The table lists this clonotype with a count of one. The chain joins TRBV12-5 to TRBJ2-5; D not resolved. The V end was cut by 5 bases, the J end by 3 bases, with 4 bases between. The CDR3 runs 11 residues. In germline, CDR1 is LGHNT, CDR2 FRNRAP. CDR3 amino acids: CASGTKETQYF. The CDR3 nucleotides are TGTGCTAGTGGTACTAAAGAGACCCAGTACTTC.

The chain joins TRBV12-3 or TRBV12-4 to TRBJ2-5, with D possibly matching TRBD1 (5 bases). This CDR3 has 15 amino acids. Trimming cost V 0 bases and J 4 bases, with 12 bases left between them. CDR3 residues: CASSLAQGSRETQYF. DNA of the CDR3: TGTGCCAGCAGTTTAGCGCAGGGTAGCCGAGAGACCCAGTACTTC.

The V gene is TRBV20-1, the J gene TRBJ2-7, with D perhaps matching TRBD2 (5 bases). Germline V gene lookup returns CDR1 DFQATT and CDR2 SNEGSKA (reference sequence). The CDR3 has 14 residues. The V end lost 4 bases, the J end lost 2 bases, and 15 bases lay between the germline ends. CDR3 sequence (DNA): TGCAGTGCTACGGACTCAACAGAGGCCTACGAGCAGTACTTC. Translated, it gives CSATDSTEAYEQYF.

This clonotype was recorded a few times. The chain carries TRBV6-1 and TRBJ2-3; TRBD2 aligns across 13 bases. This CDR3 is built from 19 residues. The V gene's germline CDR1 is MNHNS and CDR2 SASEGT. V lost 7 bases and J lost 0; bases outside the gene matches: 13. The CDR3 sequence is CASTATGTSGVESTDTQYF. In DNA, the CDR3 is TGTGCCAGCACAGCGACAGGGACTAGCGGGGTCGAGAGCACAGATACGCAGTATTTT.

The J gene is TRBJ1-2, the V gene TRBV18; 7 positions match TRBD1. V shed 3 bases and J 7 bases; nucleotides not matched to a gene: 5. This CDR3 is 13 amino acids long. Germline V gene lookup returns CDR1 KGHSH and CDR2 LQKENI. In DNA, the CDR3 is TGTGCCAGCTCACCCGGGACAGAAGTTGGCTACACCTTC. Translating gives CASSPGTEVGYTF. Using reference TRBV18 and TRBJ1-2 for the parts outside the CDR3, the full variable domain is NAGVMQNPRHLVRRRGQEARLRCSPMKGHSHVYWYRQLPEEGLKFMVYLQKENIIDESGMPKERFSAEFPKEGPSILRIQQVVRGDSAAYFCASSPGTEVGYTFGSGTRLTVV.

This clonotype was found a few times. This chain connects TRBV7-2 to TRBJ2-3; TRBD2 matches 11 bases. Trimming took 1 base from V and 4 from J; bases not matched to a gene: 4. The length of the CDR3 is 16 residues. Germline assignment: CDR1 SGHTA and CDR2 FQGNSA. Here the CDR3 DNA reads TGTGCCAGCAGCTTAGTAGCGGGGGGGGTATCAGATACGCAGTATTTT. Translation: CASSLVAGGVSDTQYF.

V and J are TRBV13 and TRBJ1-2; 10 positions match TRBD1. Trimming removed 4 bases from V and 8 bases from J; junction bases left unmatched: 10. Germline V gene data show CDR1 as PRHDT and CDR2 as FYEKMQ (reference sequence). This CDR3 is 15 amino acids long. The CDR3 spells CASSSRDRGIYGYTF. The CDR3 DNA follows: TGTGCCAGCAGCTCAAGGGACAGGGGAATCTACGGCTACACCTTC.